The present T cell receptor beta chain was sequenced within a study of T cell repertoires in cytomegalovirus infection. Looking at the study overall: Public signatures in TCR beta pointed to CMV infection and matching HLA type.

TCRdb recomputed calls from the reads with MiXCR, one row per CDR3 protein. This table holds more than 20,000 distinct CDR3 sequences, 20% to 25% found once. Trimming cost V 7 bases and J 4 bases, with 14 bases left between them. The CDR3 loop spans 13 amino acids. Germline-derived CDR1 and CDR2 are SNHLY and FYNNEI. For this clonotype: Its antigen is as yet unknown.

Study results and caveats: The ex vivo response showed dominance by HLA-C-restricted CMV-specific TCR beta clonotypes.

The clonotype originates from a human donor in good health (CMV status not recorded). Some clones in this sample may be carry-over from other donors' samples. The V call is TRBV2, the J call TRBJ2-7; D remains ambiguous. The sequences come from CD8+ T cells from cultured PBMCs, collected from culture after CMV antigen stimulation. CDR3: CASKGLRLYEQYF. The DNA of the CDR3 is TGTGCCAGCAAAGGCCTGCGCCTATACGAGCAGTACTTC.